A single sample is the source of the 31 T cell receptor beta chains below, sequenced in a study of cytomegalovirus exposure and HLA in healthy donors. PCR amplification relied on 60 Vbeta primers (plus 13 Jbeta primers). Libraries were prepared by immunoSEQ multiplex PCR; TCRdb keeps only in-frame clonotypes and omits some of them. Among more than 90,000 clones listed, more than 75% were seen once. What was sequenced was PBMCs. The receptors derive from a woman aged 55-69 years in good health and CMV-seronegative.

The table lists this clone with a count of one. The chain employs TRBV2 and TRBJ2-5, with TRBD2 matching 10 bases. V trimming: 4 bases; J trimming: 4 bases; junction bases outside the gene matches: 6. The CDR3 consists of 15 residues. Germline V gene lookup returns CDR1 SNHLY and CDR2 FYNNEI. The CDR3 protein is CASSGSGGASETQYF. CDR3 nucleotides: TGTGCCAGCAGTGGCAGCGGGGGGGCCTCAGAGACCCAGTACTTC.

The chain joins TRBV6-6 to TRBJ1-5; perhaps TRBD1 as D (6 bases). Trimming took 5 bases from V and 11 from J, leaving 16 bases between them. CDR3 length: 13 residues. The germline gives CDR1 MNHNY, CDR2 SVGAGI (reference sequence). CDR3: CASSVPGQRAQHF. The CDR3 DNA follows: TGTGCCAGCAGTGTACCGGGACAAAGGGCCCAGCATTTT.

The CDR3: CASSEEGNQPQHF. The CDR3 DNA reads as TGCGCCAGCAGCGAGGAGGGAAATCAGCCCCAGCATTTT. The chain carries TRBV10-2 and TRBJ1-5; D remains ambiguous. The V and J ends lost 6 bases and 4 bases respectively, with 10 bases between them. The length of the CDR3 is 13 residues. CDR1 is WSHSY and CDR2 is SAAADI in the germline V gene.

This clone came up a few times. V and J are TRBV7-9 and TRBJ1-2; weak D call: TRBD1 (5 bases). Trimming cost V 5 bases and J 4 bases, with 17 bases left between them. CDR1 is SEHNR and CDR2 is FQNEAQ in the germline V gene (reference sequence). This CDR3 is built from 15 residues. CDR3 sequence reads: CASSTGRGSAYGYTF. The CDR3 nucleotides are TGTGCCAGCAGCACAGGAAGGGGTTCTGCCTATGGCTACACCTTC. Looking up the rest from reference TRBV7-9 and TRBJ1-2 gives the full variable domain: DTGVSQNPRHKITKRGQNVTFRCDPISEHNRLYWYRQTLGQGPEFLTYFQNEAQLEKSRLLSDRFSAERPKGSFSTLEIQRTEQGDSAMYLCASSTGRGSAYGYTFGSGTRLTVV.

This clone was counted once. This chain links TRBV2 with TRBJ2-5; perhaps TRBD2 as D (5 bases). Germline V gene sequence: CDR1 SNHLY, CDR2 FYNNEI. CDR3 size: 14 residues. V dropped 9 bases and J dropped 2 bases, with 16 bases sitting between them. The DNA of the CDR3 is TGTGCCAGTACCGGCCCAGGCGGGCAAGAGACCCAGTACTTC. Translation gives CASTGPGGQETQYF.

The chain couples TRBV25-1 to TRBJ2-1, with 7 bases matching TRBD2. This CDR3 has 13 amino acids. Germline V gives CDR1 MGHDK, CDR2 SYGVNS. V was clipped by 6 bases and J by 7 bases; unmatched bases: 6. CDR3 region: CASSERDSNEQFF. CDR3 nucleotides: TGTGCCAGCAGCGAGCGGGATTCGAATGAGCAGTTCTTC.

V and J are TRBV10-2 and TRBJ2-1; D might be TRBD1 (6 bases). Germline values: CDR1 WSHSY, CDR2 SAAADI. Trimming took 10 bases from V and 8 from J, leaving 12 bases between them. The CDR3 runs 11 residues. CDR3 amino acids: CATQQGHEQFF. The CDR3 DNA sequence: TGCGCCACCCAACAGGGCCATGAGCAGTTCTTC.

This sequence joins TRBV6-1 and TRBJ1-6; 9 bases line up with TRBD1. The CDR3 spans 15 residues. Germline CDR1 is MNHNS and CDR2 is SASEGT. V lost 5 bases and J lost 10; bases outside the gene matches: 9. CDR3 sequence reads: CASSLRTGVGSPLHF. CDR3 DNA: TGTGCCAGCAGTCTTCGGACAGGGGTAGGGTCACCCCTCCACTTT.

The CDR3, as DNA: TGCGCCAGCAGTGATACAGGGAATCAGCCCCAGCATTTT. Encoded protein: CASSDTGNQPQHF. V usage is TRBV10-2 and J usage is TRBJ1-5, with D possibly matching TRBD1 (6 bases). This CDR3 has 13 amino acids. With 3 bases removed from V and 4 bases from J, the gap between germline ends came to 7 bases. The germline V gene has CDR1 WSHSY and CDR2 SAAADI.

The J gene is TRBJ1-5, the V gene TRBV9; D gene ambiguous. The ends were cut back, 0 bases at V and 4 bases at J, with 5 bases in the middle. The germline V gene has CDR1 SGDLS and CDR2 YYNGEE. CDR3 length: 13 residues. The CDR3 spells CASSVGQNQPQHF. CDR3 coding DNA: TGTGCCAGCAGCGTAGGGCAGAATCAGCCCCAGCATTTT.

As DNA, the CDR3 is TGTGCCAGCAGCCGGACAGGGGAAAATTCACCCCTCCACTTT. It codes for CASSRTGENSPLHF. The chain uses TRBV7-6 and TRBJ1-6; 9 nucleotides align to TRBD1. The V gene end was trimmed by 5 bases and the J gene end by 7 bases; junction bases not matched to a gene: 3. The germline V gene has CDR1 SGHVS and CDR2 FNYEAQ. The CDR3 covers 14 residues.

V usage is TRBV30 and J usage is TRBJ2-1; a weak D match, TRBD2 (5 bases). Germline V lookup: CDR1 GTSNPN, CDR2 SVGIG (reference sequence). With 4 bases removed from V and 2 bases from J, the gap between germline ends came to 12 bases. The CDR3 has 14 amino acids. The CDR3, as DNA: TGTGCCTGGAATCGAGGGAACCCCTACAATGAGCAGTTCTTC. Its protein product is CAWNRGNPYNEQFF.

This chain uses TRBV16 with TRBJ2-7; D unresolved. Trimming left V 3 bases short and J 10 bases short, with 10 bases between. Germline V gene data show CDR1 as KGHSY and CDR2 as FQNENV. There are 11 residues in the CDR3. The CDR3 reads CASSHLSPQYF. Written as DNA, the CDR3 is TGTGCCAGCAGCCACCTAAGCCCCCAGTACTTC. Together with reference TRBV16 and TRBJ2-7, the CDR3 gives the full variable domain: GEEVAQTPKHLVRGEGQKAKLYCAPIKGHSYVFWYQQVLKNEFKFLISFQNENVFDETGMPKERFSAKCLPNSPCSLEIQATKLEDSAVYFCASSHLSPQYFGPGTRLTVT.

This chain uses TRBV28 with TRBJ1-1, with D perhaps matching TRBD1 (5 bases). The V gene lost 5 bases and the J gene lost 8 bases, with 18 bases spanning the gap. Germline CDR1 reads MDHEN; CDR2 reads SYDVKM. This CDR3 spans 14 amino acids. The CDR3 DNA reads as TGTGCCAGCAGTCCCCCCGGGGGTTGGGTAGAAGCTTTCTTT. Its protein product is CASSPPGGWVEAFF.

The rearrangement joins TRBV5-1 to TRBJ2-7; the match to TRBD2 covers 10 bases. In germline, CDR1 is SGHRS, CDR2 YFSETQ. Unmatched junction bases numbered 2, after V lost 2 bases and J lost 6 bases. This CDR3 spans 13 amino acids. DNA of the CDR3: TGCGCCAGCAGCTTAGCGGGAGGGAGCGAGCAGTACTTC. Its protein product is CASSLAGGSEQYF. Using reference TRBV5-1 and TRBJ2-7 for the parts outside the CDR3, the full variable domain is KAGVTQTPRYLIKTRGQQVTLSCSPISGHRSVSWYQQTPGQGLQFLFEYFSETQRNKGNFPGRFSGRQFSNSRSEMNVSTLELGDSALYLCASSLAGGSEQYFGPGTRLTVT.

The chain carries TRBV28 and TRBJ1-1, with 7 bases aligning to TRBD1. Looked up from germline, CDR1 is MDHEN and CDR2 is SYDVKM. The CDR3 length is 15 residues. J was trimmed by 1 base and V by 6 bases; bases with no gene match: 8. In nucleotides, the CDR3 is TGTGCCAGCAGAAGGCAGGGGGGCCAGAACACTGAAGCTTTCTTT. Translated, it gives CASRRQGGQNTEAFF.

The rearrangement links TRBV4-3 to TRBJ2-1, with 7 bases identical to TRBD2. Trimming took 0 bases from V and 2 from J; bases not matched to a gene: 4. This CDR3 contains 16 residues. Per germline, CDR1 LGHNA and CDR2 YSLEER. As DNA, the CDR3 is TGCGCCAGCAGCCAAGATGGACTAGAGACCTACAATGAGCAGTTCTTC. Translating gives CASSQDGLETYNEQFF.

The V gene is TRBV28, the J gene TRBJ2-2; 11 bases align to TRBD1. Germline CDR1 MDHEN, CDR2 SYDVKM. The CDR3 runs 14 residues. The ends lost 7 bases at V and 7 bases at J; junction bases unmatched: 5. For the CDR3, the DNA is TGTGCCAGCACGGACAGGGGGCATATCGGGGAGCTGTTTTTT. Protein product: CASTDRGHIGELFF.

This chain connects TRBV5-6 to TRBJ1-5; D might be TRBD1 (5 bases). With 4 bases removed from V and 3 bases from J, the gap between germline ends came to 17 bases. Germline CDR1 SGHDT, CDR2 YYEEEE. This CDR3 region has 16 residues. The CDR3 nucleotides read TGTGCCAGCAGCGTTTCGGTAGGGGCACTCAATCAGCCCCAGCATTTT. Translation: CASSVSVGALNQPQHF.

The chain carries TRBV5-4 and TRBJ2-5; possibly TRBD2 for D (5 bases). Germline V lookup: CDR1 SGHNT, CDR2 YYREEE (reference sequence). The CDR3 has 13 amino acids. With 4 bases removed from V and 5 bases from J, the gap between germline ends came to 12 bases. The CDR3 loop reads CASSPASLETQYF. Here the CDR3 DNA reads TGTGCCAGCAGCCCAGCTAGCTTGGAGACCCAGTACTTC.

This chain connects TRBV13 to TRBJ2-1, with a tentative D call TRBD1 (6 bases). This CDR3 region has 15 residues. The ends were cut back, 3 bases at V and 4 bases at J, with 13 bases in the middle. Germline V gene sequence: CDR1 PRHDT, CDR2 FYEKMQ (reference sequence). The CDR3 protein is CASSFRGGEYNEQFF. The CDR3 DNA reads TGTGCCAGCAGCTTCAGGGGTGGTGAGTACAATGAGCAGTTCTTC. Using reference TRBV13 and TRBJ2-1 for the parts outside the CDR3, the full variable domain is AAGVIQSPRHLIKEKRETATLKCYPIPRHDTVYWYQQGPGQDPQFLISFYEKMQSDKGSIPDRFSAQQFSDYHSELNMSSLELGDSALYFCASSFRGGEYNEQFFGPGTRLTVL.

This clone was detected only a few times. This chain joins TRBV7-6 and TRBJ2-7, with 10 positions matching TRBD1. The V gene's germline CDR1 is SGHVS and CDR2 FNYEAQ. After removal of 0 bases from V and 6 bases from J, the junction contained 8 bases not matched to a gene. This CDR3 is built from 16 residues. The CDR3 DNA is TGTGCCAGCAGCTTAGCCCCCGGGACAGGGGTTATCGAGCAGTACTTC. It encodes CASSLAPGTGVIEQYF.

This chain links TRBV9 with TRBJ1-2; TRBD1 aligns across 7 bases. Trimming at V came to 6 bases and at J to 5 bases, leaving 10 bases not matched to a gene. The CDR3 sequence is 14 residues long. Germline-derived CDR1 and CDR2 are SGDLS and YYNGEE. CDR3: CASTTTGAAYGYTF. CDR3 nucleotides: TGTGCCAGCACTACAACAGGGGCTGCTTATGGCTACACCTTC.

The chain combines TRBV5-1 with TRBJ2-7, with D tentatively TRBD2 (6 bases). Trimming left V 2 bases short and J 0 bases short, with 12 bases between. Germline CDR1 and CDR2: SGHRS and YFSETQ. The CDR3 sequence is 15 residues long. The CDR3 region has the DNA TGCGCCAGCAGCTTCGGTGCGGGGTTCTCCTACGAGCAGTACTTC. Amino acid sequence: CASSFGAGFSYEQYF. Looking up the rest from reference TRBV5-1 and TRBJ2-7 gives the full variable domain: KAGVTQTPRYLIKTRGQQVTLSCSPISGHRSVSWYQQTPGQGLQFLFEYFSETQRNKGNFPGRFSGRQFSNSRSEMNVSTLELGDSALYLCASSFGAGFSYEQYFGPGTRLTVT.

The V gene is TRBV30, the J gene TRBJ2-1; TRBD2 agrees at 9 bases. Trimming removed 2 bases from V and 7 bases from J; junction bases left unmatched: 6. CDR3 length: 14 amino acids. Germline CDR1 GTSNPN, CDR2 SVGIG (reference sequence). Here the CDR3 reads CAWSRAGGENEQFF. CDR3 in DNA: TGTGCCTGGAGTCGAGCGGGAGGCGAAAATGAGCAGTTCTTC.

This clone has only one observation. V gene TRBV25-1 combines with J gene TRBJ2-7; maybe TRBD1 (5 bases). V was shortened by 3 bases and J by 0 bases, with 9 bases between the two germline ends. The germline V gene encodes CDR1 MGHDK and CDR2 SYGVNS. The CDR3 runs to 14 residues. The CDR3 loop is CASSEQGLSYEQYF. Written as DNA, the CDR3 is TGTGCCAGCAGTGAGCAGGGCCTCTCCTACGAGCAGTACTTC.

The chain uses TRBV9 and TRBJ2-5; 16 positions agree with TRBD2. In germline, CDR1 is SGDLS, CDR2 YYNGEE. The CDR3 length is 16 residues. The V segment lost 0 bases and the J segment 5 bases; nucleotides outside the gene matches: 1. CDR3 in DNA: TGTGCCAGCAGCGTAGAGGGACTAGCGGGAGGGGAGACCCAGTACTTC. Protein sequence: CASSVEGLAGGETQYF. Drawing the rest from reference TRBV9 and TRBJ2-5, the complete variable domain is DSGVTQTPKHLITATGQRVTLRCSPRSGDLSVYWYQQSLDQGLQFLIQYYNGEERAKGNILERFSAQQFPDLHSELNLSSLELGDSALYFCASSVEGLAGGETQYFGPGTRLLVL.

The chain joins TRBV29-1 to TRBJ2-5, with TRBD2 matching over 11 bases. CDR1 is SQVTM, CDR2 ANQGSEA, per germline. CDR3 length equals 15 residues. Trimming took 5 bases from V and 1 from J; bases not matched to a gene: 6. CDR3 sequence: CSVLRLAGPQETQYF. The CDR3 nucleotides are TGCAGCGTTCTAAGACTAGCGGGGCCCCAAGAGACCCAGTACTTC.

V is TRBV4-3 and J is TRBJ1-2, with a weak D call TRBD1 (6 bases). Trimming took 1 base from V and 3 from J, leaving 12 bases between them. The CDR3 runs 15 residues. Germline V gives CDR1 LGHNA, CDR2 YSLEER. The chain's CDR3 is CASSQARGRDYGYTF. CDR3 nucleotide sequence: TGCGCCAGCAGCCAAGCAAGGGGGAGGGACTATGGCTACACCTTC.

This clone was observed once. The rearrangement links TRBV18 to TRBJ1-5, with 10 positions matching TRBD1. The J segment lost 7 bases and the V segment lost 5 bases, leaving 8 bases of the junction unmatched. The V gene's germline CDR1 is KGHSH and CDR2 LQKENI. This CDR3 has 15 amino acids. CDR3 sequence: CASSSTGTGEQPQHF. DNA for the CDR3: TGTGCCAGCTCATCCACCGGGACAGGGGAACAGCCCCAGCATTTT.

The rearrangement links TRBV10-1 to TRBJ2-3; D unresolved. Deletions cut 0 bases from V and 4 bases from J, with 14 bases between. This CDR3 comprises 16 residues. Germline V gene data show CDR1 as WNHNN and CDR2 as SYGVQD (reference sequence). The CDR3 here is CASSESSFGGADTQYF. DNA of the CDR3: TGCGCCAGCAGTGAGTCCAGCTTCGGCGGCGCAGATACGCAGTATTTT.